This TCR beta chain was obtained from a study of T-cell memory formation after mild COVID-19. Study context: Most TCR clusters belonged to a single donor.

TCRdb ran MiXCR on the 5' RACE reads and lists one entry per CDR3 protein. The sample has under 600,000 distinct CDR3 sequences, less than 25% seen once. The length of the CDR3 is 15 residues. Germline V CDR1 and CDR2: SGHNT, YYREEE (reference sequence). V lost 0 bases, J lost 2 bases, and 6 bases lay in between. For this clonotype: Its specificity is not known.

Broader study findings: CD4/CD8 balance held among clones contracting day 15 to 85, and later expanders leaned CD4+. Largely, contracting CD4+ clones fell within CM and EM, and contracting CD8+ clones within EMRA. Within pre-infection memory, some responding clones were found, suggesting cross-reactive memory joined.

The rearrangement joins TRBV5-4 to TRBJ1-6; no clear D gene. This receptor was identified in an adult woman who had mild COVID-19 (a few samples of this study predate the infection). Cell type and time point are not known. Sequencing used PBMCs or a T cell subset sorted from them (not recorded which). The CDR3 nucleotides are TGTGCCAGCAGCTTGGAGGCAACCTATAATTCACCCCTCCACTTT. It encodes CASSLEATYNSPLHF. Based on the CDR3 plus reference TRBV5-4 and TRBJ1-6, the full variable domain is ETGVTQSPTHLIKTRGQQVTLRCSSQSGHNTVSWYQQALGQGPQFIFQYYREEENGRGNFPPRFSGLQFPNYSSELNVNALELDDSALYLCASSLEATYNSPLHFGNGTRLTVT.